This T cell receptor (beta chain) was identified in a study of blood T cell repertoires in COVID-19. The table came from immunoSEQ multiplex PCR; TCRdb's copy has only in-frame clones and leaves some out. Of approximately 200,000 clones detected, around 84% appear once; the ten largest clones hold 7% to 8.5%. Those who participated ranged in age from roughly 18 to 89 years and resided in about two dozen US areas. The V segment lost 4 bases and the J segment 7 bases; nucleotides outside the gene matches: 7. CDR1 is MDHEN and CDR2 is SYDVKM in the germline V gene. The CDR3 consists of 15 residues. The genes are TRBV28 and TRBJ1-2; 12 nucleotides align to TRBD1. This TCR was sampled from a woman aged 40 to 49 with acute COVID-19. The specimen sequenced was PBMCs or T cells enriched from blood (not recorded which). This chain's CDR3 is CASSSSGTGGVGYTF. For the CDR3, the DNA is TGTGCCAGCAGTTCCTCCGGGACAGGGGGCGTTGGCTACACCTTC.